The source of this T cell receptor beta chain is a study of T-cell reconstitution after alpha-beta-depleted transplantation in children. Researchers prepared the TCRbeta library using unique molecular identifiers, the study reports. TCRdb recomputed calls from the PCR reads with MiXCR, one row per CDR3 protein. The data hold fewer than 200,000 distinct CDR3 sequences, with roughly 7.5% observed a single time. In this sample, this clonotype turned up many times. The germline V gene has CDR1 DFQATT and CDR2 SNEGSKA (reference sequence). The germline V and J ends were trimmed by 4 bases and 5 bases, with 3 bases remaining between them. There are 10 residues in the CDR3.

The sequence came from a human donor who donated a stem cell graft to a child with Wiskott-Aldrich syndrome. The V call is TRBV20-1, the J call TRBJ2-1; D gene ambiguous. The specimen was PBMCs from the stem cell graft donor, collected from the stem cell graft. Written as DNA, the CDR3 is TGCAGTGCTATTAACAATGAGCAGTTCTTC. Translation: CSAINNEQFF.